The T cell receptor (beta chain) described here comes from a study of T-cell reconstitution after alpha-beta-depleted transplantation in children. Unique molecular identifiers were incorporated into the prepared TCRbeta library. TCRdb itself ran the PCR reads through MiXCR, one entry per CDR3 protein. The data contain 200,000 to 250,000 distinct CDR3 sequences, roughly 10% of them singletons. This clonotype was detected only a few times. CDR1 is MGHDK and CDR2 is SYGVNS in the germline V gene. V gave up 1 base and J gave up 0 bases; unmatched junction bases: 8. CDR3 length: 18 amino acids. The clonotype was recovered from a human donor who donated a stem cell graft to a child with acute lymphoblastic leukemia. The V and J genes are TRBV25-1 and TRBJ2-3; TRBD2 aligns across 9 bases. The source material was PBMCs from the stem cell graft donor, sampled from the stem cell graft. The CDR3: CASSEWERGAVSTDTQYF. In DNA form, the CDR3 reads TGTGCCAGCAGTGAATGGGAGCGGGGGGCCGTTAGCACAGATACGCAGTATTTT.